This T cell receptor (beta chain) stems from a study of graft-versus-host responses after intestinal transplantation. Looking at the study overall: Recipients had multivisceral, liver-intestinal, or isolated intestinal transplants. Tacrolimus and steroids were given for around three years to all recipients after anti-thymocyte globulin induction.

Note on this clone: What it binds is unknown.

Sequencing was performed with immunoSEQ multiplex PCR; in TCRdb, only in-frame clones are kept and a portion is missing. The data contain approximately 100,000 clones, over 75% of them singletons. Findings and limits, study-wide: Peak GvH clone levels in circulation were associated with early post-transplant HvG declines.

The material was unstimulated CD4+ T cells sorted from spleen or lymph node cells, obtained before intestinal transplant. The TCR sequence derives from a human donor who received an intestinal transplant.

The CDR3 spells CASSLDRGSYNEQFF. The CDR3 DNA reads TGTGCCAGCAGCCTCGACAGGGGTTCCTACAATGAGCAGTTCTTC. The rearrangement uses TRBV7-2 and TRBJ2-1; 8 nucleotides agree with TRBD1. V was clipped by 5 bases and J by 1 base; unmatched bases: 4. From germline, CDR1 is SGHTA and CDR2 FQGNSA. The CDR3 loop spans 15 amino acids. Combining the CDR3 with reference TRBV7-2 and TRBJ2-1 gives the whole variable domain GAGVSQSPSNKVTEKGKDVELRCDPISGHTALYWYRQSLGQGLEFLIYFQGNSAPDKSGLPSDRFSAERTGGSVSTLTIQRTQQEDSAVYLCASSLDRGSYNEQFFGPGTRLTVL.